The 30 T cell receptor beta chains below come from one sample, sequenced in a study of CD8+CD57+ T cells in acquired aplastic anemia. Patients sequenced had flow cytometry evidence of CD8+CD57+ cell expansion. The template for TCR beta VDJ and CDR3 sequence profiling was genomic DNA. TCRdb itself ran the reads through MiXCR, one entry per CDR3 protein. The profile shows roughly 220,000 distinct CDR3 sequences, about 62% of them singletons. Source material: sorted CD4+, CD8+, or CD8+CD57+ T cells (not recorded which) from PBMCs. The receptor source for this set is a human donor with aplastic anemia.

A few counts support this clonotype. Here the CDR3 reads CASNLPGPSYEQYF. The CDR3 DNA reads TGTGCCAGCAATCTTCCGGGACCATCCTACGAGCAGTACTTC. The rearrangement uses TRBV2 and TRBJ2-7; D is perhaps TRBD1 or TRBD2 (5 bases each). Germline V CDR1 and CDR2: SNHLY, FYNNEI. Trimming removed 7 bases at V and 1 base at J, with 14 bases between. The CDR3 has 14 residues.

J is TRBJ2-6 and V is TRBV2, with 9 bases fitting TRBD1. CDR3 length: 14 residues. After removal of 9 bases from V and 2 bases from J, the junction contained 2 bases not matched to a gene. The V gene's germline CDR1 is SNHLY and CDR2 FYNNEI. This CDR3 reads CASGDRAGANVLTF. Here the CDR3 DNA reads TGTGCCAGTGGGGACAGGGCTGGGGCCAACGTCCTGACTTTC.

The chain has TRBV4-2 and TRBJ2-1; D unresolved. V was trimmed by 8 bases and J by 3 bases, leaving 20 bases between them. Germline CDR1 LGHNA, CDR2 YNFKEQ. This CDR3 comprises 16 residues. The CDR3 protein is CASASQRAAVYNEQFF. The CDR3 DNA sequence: TGTGCCAGCGCTTCGCAACGGGCGGCAGTCTACAATGAGCAGTTCTTC.

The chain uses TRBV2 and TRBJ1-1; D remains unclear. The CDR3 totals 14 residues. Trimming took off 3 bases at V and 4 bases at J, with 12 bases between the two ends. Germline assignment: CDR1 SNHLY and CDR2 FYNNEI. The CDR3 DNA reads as TGTGCCAGCAGTGATCCCGCGGGGAGCACTGAAGCTTTCTTT. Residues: CASSDPAGSTEAFF.

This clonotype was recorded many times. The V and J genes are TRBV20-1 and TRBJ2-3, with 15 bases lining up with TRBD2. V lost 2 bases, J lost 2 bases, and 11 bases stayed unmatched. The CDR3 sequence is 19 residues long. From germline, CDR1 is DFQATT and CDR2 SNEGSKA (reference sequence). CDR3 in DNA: TGCAGTGCTAGACCTGGACTAGCGGGGGGGGCCAACTCCACAGATACGCAGTATTTT. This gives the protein CSARPGLAGGANSTDTQYF.

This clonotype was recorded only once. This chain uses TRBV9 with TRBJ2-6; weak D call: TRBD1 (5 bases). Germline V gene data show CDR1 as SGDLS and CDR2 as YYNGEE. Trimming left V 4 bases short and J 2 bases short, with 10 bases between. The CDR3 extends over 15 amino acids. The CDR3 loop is CASSHATAGANVLTF. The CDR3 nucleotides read TGTGCCAGCAGCCACGCGACAGCTGGGGCCAACGTCCTGACTTTC. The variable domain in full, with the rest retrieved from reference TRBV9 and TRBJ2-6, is DSGVTQTPKHLITATGQRVTLRCSPRSGDLSVYWYQQSLDQGLQFLIQYYNGEERAKGNILERFSAQQFPDLHSELNLSSLELGDSALYFCASSHATAGANVLTFGAGSRLTVL.

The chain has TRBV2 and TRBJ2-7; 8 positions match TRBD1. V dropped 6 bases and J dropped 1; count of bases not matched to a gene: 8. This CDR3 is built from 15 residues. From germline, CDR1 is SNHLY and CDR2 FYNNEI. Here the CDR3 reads CASRPRQGSSYEQYF. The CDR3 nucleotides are TGTGCCAGCAGACCCCGACAGGGGTCTTCCTACGAGCAGTACTTC. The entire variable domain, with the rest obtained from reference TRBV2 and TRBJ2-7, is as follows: EPEVTQTPSHQVTQMGQEVILRCVPISNHLYFYWYRQILGQKVEFLVSFYNNEISEKSEIFDDQFSVERPDGSNFTLKIRSTKLEDSAMYFCASRPRQGSSYEQYFGPGTRLTVT.

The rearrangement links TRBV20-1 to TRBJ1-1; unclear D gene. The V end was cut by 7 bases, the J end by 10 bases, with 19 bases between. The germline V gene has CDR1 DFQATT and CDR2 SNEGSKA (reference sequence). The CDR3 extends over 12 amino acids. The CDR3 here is CSGINAGVVAFF. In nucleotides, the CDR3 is TGCAGTGGAATTAATGCGGGCGTTGTAGCTTTCTTT.

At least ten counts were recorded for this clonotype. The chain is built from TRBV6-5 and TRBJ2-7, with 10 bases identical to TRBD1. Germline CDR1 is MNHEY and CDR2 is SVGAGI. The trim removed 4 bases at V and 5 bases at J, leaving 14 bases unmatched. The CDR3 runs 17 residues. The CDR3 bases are TGTGCCAGCAGTTTGTCCGCCGGGACAGGGGAGAGAGACGAGCAGTACTTC. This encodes CASSLSAGTGERDEQYF.

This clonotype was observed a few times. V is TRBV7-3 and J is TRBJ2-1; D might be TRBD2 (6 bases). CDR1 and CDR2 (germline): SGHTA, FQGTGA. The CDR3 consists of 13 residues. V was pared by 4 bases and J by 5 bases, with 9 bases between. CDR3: CASSWDWNNEQFF. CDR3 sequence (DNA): TGTGCCAGCAGCTGGGACTGGAACAATGAGCAGTTCTTC.

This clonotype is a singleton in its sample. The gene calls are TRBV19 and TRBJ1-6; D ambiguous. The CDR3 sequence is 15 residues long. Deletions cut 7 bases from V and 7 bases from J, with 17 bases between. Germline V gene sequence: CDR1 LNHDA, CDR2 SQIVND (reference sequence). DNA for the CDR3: TGTGCCAGTACCCTATCCGGTCAAGGGAATTCACCCCTCCACTTT. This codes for CASTLSGQGNSPLHF.

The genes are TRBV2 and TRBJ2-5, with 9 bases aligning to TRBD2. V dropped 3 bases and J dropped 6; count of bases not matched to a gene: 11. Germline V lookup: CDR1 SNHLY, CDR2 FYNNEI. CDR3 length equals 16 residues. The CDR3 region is CASSDGFAGGRKTQYF. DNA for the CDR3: TGTGCCAGCAGTGATGGCTTCGCGGGGGGGCGGAAGACCCAGTACTTC. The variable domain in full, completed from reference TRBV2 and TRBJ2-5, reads EPEVTQTPSHQVTQMGQEVILRCVPISNHLYFYWYRQILGQKVEFLVSFYNNEISEKSEIFDDQFSVERPDGSNFTLKIRSTKLEDSAMYFCASSDGFAGGRKTQYFGPGTRLLVL.

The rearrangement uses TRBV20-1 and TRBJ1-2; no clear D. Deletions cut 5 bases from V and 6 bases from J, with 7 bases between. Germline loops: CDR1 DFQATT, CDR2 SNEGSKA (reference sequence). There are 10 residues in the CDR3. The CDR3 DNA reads TGCAGTGCTTGGGGAGATGGCTACACCTTC. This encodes CSAWGDGYTF.

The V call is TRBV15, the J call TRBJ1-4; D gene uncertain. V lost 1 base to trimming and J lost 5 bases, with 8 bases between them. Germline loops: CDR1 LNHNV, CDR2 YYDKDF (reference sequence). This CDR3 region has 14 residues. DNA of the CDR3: TGTGCCACCAGCAGAGGAGGTCAAAATGAAAAACTGTTTTTT. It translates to CATSRGGQNEKLFF.

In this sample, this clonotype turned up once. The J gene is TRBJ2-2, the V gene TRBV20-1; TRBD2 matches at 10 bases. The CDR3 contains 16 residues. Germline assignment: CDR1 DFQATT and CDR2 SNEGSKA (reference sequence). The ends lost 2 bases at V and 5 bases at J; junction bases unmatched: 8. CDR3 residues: CSARQWSGRGTGELFF. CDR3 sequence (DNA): TGCAGTGCTAGACAATGGAGCGGGAGGGGGACCGGGGAGCTGTTTTTT.

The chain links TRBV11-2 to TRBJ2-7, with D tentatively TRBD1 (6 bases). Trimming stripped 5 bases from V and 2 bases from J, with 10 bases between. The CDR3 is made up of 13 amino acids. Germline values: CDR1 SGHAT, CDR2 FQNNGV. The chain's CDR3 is CASSRDIPYEQYF. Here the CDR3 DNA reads TGTGCCAGCAGCCGGGACATTCCCTACGAGCAGTACTTC.

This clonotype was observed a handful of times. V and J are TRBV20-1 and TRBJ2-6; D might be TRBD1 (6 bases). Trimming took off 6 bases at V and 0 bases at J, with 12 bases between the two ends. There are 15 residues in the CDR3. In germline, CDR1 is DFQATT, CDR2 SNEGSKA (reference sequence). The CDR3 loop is CSARDKRSGANVLTF. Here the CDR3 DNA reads TGCAGTGCGAGGGACAAACGCTCTGGGGCCAACGTCCTGACTTTC.

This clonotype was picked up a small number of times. CDR3 protein: CASSQDRADPNYGYTF. As DNA, the CDR3 is TGTGCCAGCAGCCAAGATCGTGCGGATCCTAACTATGGCTACACCTTC. The genes are TRBV5-4 and TRBJ1-2, with unresolved D. Germline CDR1 reads SGHNT; CDR2 reads YYREEE (reference sequence). Trimming left V 4 bases short and J 0 bases short, with 16 bases between. This CDR3 spans 16 amino acids.

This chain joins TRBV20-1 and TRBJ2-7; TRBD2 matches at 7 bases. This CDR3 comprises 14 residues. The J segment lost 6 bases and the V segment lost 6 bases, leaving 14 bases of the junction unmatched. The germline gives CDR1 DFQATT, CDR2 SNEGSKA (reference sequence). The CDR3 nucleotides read TGCAGTGCCTACGGAGCGGGACTAACTAGCGAGCAGTACTTC. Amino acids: CSAYGAGLTSEQYF.

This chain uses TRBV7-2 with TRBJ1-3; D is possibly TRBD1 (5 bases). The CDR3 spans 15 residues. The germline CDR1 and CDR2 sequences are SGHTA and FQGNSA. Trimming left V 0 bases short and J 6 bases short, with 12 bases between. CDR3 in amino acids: CASSLASPGLNTIYF. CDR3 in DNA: TGTGCCAGCAGCTTAGCGTCACCAGGGCTAAACACCATATATTTT.

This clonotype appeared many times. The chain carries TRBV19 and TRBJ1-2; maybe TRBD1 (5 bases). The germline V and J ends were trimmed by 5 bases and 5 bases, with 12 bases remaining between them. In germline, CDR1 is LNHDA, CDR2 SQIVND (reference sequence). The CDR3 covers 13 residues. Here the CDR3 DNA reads TGTGCCAGTAGTCCCGGGACGGAGTATGGCTACACCTTC. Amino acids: CASSPGTEYGYTF.

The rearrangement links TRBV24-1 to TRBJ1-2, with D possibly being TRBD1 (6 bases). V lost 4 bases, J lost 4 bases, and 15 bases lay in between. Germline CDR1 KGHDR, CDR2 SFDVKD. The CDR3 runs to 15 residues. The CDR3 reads CATSEAGGSPYGYTF. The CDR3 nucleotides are TGTGCCACCAGTGAAGCCGGGGGCAGTCCCTATGGCTACACCTTC.

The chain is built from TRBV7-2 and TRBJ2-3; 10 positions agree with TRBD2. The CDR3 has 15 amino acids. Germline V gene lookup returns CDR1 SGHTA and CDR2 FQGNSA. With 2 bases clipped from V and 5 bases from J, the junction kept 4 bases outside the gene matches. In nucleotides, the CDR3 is TGTGCCAGCAGCTTAAGGACTAGCGGACAAGATACGCAGTATTTT. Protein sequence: CASSLRTSGQDTQYF.

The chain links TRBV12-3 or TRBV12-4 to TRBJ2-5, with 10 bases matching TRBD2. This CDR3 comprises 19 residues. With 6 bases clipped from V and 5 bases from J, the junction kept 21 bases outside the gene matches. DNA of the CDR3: TGTGCCAGCAGCTACCGAAGGGGCCCCAGCGGGGGGGCACTGGAGACCCAGTACTTC. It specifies CASSYRRGPSGGALETQYF.

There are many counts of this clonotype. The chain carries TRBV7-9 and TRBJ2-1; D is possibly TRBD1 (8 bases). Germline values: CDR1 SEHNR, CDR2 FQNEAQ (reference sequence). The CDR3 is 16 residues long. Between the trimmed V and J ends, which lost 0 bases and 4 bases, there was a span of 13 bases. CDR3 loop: CASSLAQGGLYNEQFF. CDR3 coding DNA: TGTGCCAGCAGCTTAGCACAGGGGGGGCTATACAATGAGCAGTTCTTC.

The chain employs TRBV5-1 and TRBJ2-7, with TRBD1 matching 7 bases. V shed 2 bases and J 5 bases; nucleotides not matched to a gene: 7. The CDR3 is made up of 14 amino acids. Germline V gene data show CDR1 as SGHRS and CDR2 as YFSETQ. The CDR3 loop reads CASSFQGEWNEQYF. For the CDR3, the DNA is TGCGCCAGCAGCTTCCAGGGGGAATGGAACGAGCAGTACTTC.

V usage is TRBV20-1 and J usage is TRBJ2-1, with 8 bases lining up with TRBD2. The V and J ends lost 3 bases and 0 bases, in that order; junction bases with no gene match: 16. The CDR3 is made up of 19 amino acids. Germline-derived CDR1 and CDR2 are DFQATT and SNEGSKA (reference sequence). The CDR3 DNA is TGCAGTGCTAGCCCCTCGGGAGGGAGGGACGTTTTCTCCTACAATGAGCAGTTCTTC. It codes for CSASPSGGRDVFSYNEQFF.

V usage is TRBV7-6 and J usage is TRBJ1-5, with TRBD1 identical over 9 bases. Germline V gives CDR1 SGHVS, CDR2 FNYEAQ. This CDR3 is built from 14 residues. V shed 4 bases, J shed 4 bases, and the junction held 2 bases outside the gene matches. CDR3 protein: CASSSGTGNQPQHF. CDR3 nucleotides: TGTGCCAGCAGCTCCGGGACAGGGAATCAGCCCCAGCATTTT.

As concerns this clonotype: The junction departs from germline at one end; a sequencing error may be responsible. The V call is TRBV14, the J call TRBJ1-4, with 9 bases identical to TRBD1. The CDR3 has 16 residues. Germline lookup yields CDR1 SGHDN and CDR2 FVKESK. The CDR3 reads CASSRDVGQGFEKLFF. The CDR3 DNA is TGTGCCAGCAGCCGGGATGTGGGACAGGGATTTGAAAAACTGTTTTTC.

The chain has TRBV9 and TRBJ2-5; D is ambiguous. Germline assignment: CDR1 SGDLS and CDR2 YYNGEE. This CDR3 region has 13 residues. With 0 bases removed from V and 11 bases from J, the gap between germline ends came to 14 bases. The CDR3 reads CASSVGDDVEQYF. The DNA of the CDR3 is TGTGCCAGCAGCGTAGGGGATGATGTAGAGCAGTACTTC. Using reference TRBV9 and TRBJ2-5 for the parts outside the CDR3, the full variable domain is DSGVTQTPKHLITATGQRVTLRCSPRSGDLSVYWYQQSLDQGLQFLIQYYNGEERAKGNILERFSAQQFPDLHSELNLSSLELGDSALYFCASSVGDDVEQYFGPGTRLLVL.